These T cell receptor beta chains were read from a single sample in a study of cytomegalovirus exposure and HLA in healthy donors. The repertoire was sequenced with immunoSEQ multiplex PCR; TCRdb's copy has only in-frame clones and lacks some. This sample yields 100,000 to 150,000 clones, of which around 75% are seen a single time; more than 7.5% belongs to the top ten. The sample taken for sequencing was PBMCs. Receptor source: a woman aged 45 to 65 in good health and CMV-seropositive. The CDR3 runs from the conserved cysteine through the conserved F or W. Each record gives: CDR3 length, J gene, V gene, D gene, clone size, CDR3 protein, CDR3 DNA. A D gene is named only where the DNA matches it firmly. Size values are once, few and many counts, or a class for expanded clones, and some rows have none.

length: 16; J: TRBJ2-6; V: TRBV5-8; D: NA; size: NA; CDR3: CASWTPGGAGANVLTF; DNA: TGTGCCAGCTGGACTCCAGGTGGTGCTGGGGCCAACGTCCTGACTTTC
length: 14; J: TRBJ1-2; V: TRBV30; D: TRBD1; size: NA; CDR3: CACRQDRATNGYTF; DNA: TGTGCCTGTCGGCAGGACAGGGCAACCAATGGCTACACCTTC
length: 15; J: TRBJ2-1; V: TRBV5-1; D: NA; size: few; CDR3: CASSLASRLGAEQFF; DNA: TGCGCCAGCAGCTTGGCCTCCCGTCTGGGGGCTGAGCAGTTCTTC
length: 15; J: TRBJ1-2; V: TRBV18; D: TRBD1; size: NA; CDR3: CASSPPGDRGYGYTF; DNA: TGTGCCAGCTCACCACCGGGGGACAGGGGCTATGGCTACACCTTC
length: 13; J: TRBJ2-7; V: TRBV6-6; D: NA; size: NA; CDR3: CASSLSSSREQYF; DNA: TGTGCCAGCAGTTTGTCATCCTCTAGGGAGCAGTACTTC
length: 15; J: TRBJ1-3; V: TRBV29-1; D: TRBD1; size: NA; CDR3: CSVEGGQGEGNTIYF; DNA: TGCAGCGTTGAGGGGGGCCAGGGGGAAGGAAACACCATATATTTT
length: 15; J: TRBJ2-7; V: TRBV6-1; D: NA; size: NA; CDR3: CASSEASGSSYEQYF; DNA: TGTGCCAGCAGTGAAGCGTCGGGGAGTTCCTACGAGCAGTACTTC
length: 14; J: TRBJ1-2; V: TRBV4-1; D: NA; size: few; CDR3: CASSPTGPNYGYTF; DNA: TGCGCCAGCAGCCCCACCGGTCCTAACTATGGCTACACCTTC
length: 14; J: TRBJ1-2; V: TRBV29-1; D: NA; size: once; CDR3: CSVAGVQGRNGYTF; DNA: TGCAGCGTGGCAGGCGTACAGGGAAGAAATGGCTACACCTTC
length: 13; J: TRBJ1-1; V: TRBV30; D: NA; size: NA; CDR3: CAWSSLRNTEAFF; DNA: TGTGCCTGGAGTTCACTACGGAACACTGAAGCTTTCTTT
length: 14; J: TRBJ2-5; V: TRBV10-3; D: TRBD1; size: NA; CDR3: CAISESRTGETQYF; DNA: TGTGCCATCAGTGAGTCCAGGACAGGGGAGACCCAGTACTTC
length: 13; J: TRBJ2-4; V: TRBV5-1; D: TRBD1; size: NA; CDR3: CASSSTGLNIQYF; DNA: TGCGCCAGCAGCTCGACAGGGCTTAACATTCAGTACTTC
length: 13; J: TRBJ2-7; V: TRBV7-8; D: TRBD1; size: NA; CDR3: CASSERQGLEQYF; DNA: TGTGCCAGCAGCGAGCGACAGGGTTTGGAGCAGTACTTC
length: 16; J: TRBJ2-3; V: TRBV11-2; D: NA; size: few; CDR3: CASSLAWRQLLDTQYF; DNA: TGTGCCAGCAGCTTAGCGTGGCGGCAGCTACTAGATACGCAGTATTTT
length: 14; J: TRBJ1-1; V: TRBV30; D: NA; size: NA; CDR3: CAWSVWGRNTEAFF; DNA: TGTGCCTGGAGTGTTTGGGGGCGCAACACTGAAGCTTTCTTT
length: 17; J: TRBJ1-5; V: TRBV7-9; D: NA; size: NA; CDR3: CASSVGSGGEGNQPQHF; DNA: TGTGCCAGCAGCGTAGGCTCCGGAGGGGAGGGCAATCAGCCCCAGCATTTT
length: 16; J: TRBJ2-3; V: TRBV6-5; D: TRBD2; size: NA; CDR3: CASSYSASGSTDTQYF; DNA: TGTGCCAGCAGTTACTCTGCTAGCGGGAGCACAGATACGCAGTATTTT
length: 15; J: TRBJ2-7; V: TRBV7-2; D: TRBD1; size: NA; CDR3: CASSRGAGGRYEQYF; DNA: TGTGCCAGCAGCCGCGGGGCAGGGGGCAGGTACGAGCAGTACTTC
length: 20; J: TRBJ1-1; V: TRBV11-3; D: TRBD1; size: NA; CDR3: CASSLDSGTGASVVCTEAFF; DNA: TGTGCCAGCAGCTTAGATAGTGGGACAGGGGCGTCGGTAGTCTGCACTGAAGCTTTCTTT
length: 14; J: TRBJ2-3; V: TRBV7-3; D: NA; size: NA; CDR3: CASRRGGSTDTQYF; DNA: TGTGCCAGCAGGCGTGGGGGGTCCACAGATACGCAGTATTTT
length: 13; J: TRBJ2-5; V: TRBV27; D: TRBD1; size: once; CDR3: CASSRDRQETQYF; DNA: TGTGCCAGTTCTAGGGACAGACAAGAGACCCAGTACTTC
length: 15; J: TRBJ1-5; V: TRBV27; D: NA; size: NA; CDR3: CASSSPREGAQPQHF; DNA: TGTGCCAGCAGTTCCCCCAGGGAAGGCGCTCAGCCCCAGCATTTT